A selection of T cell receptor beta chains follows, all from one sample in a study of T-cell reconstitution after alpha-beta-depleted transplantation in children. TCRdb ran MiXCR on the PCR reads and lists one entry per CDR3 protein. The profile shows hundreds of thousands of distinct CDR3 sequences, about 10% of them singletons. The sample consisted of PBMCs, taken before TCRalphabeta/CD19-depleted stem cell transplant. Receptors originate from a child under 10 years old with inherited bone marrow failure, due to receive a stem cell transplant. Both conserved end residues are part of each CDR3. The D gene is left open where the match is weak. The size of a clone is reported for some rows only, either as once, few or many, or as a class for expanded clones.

CDR3aa: CASRGATNEKLFF; CDR3nt: TGTGCCAGCAGGGGTGCAACTAATGAAAAACTGTTTTTT; v_gene: TRBV11-2; j_gene: TRBJ1-4; d_gene: .; abundance: few
CDR3aa: CASNAASGVYEQYF; CDR3nt: TGCGCCAGCAATGCGGCTAGCGGGGTCTACGAGCAGTACTTC; v_gene: TRBV5-1; j_gene: TRBJ2-7; d_gene: TRBD2; abundance: few
CDR3aa: CSARDWAAEQFF; CDR3nt: TGCAGTGCTAGAGATTGGGCAGCTGAGCAGTTCTTC; v_gene: TRBV20-1; j_gene: TRBJ2-1; d_gene: .; abundance: many
CDR3aa: CSVTGVSTDTQYF; CDR3nt: TGCAGCGTAACGGGGGTGAGCACAGATACGCAGTATTTT; v_gene: TRBV29-1; j_gene: TRBJ2-3; d_gene: .; abundance: many
CDR3aa: CASSLRTSPGELFF; CDR3nt: TGTGCCAGCAGTTTAAGGACTAGCCCCGGGGAGCTGTTTTTT; v_gene: TRBV28; j_gene: TRBJ2-2; d_gene: TRBD2; abundance: few
CDR3aa: CAISSQEYGYTF; CDR3nt: TGTGCCATCAGCAGTCAAGAATATGGCTACACCTTC; v_gene: TRBV10-3; j_gene: TRBJ1-2; d_gene: .; abundance: many
CDR3aa: CASSSPGTSALEVYEQYF; CDR3nt: TGTGCCAGCAGTTCCCCCGGGACTAGCGCCCTTGAAGTTTACGAGCAGTACTTC; v_gene: TRBV12-3/TRBV12-4; j_gene: TRBJ2-7; d_gene: TRBD2; abundance: many
CDR3aa: CASRPAGTKETQYF; CDR3nt: TGTGCCAGCAGGCCGGCCGGGACTAAAGAGACCCAGTACTTC; v_gene: TRBV28; j_gene: TRBJ2-5; d_gene: TRBD2; abundance: many
CDR3aa: CASSLQGETDTQYF; CDR3nt: TGTGCCAGCAGCCTACAGGGGGAGACAGATACGCAGTATTTT; v_gene: TRBV6-1; j_gene: TRBJ2-3; d_gene: TRBD1; abundance: .
CDR3aa: CASSLGGTYTYEQYF; CDR3nt: TGCGCCAGCAGCTTGGGGGGGACGTATACCTACGAGCAGTACTTC; v_gene: TRBV5-1; j_gene: TRBJ2-7; d_gene: .; abundance: many
CDR3aa: CASSLYREGYEQYF; CDR3nt: TGTGCCAGCAGCTTATACAGGGAGGGCTACGAGCAGTACTTC; v_gene: TRBV7-2; j_gene: TRBJ2-7; d_gene: .; abundance: many
CDR3aa: CASSLWRERTGYNEQFF; CDR3nt: TGTGCCAGCAGCTTATGGCGGGAGAGGACGGGTTACAATGAGCAGTTCTTC; v_gene: TRBV11-2; j_gene: TRBJ2-1; d_gene: TRBD2; abundance: .
CDR3aa: CATSDLSSLEQFF; CDR3nt: TGTGCCACCAGTGATTTGTCTAGCCTCGAGCAGTTCTTC; v_gene: TRBV24-1; j_gene: TRBJ2-1; d_gene: .; abundance: .
CDR3aa: CASSPRDRGTGANVLTF; CDR3nt: TGTGCCAGCAGCCCGCGGGACAGGGGGACTGGGGCCAACGTCCTGACTTTC; v_gene: TRBV7-8; j_gene: TRBJ2-6; d_gene: TRBD1; abundance: many
CDR3aa: CASSLEVLETQYF; CDR3nt: TGTGCTAGCAGCTTAGAAGTATTGGAGACCCAGTACTTC; v_gene: TRBV7-7; j_gene: TRBJ2-5; d_gene: .; abundance: many
CDR3aa: CASTSEPGPTGELFF; CDR3nt: TGTGCCAGCACCTCGGAGCCGGGACCCACCGGGGAGCTGTTTTTT; v_gene: TRBV13; j_gene: TRBJ2-2; d_gene: .; abundance: many
CDR3aa: CASSLGTLGPNEQFF; CDR3nt: TGTGCCAGCAGTCTCGGGACTTTGGGGCCCAATGAGCAGTTCTTC; v_gene: TRBV28; j_gene: TRBJ2-1; d_gene: .; abundance: many
CDR3aa: CASSKNRDSDTQYF; CDR3nt: TGTGCCAGCAGCAAGAACCGGGACTCTGATACGCAGTATTTT; v_gene: TRBV14; j_gene: TRBJ2-3; d_gene: .; abundance: .
CDR3aa: CASSPTRASSYNEQFF; CDR3nt: TGTGCCAGCAGCCCCACACGGGCCAGCTCCTACAATGAGCAGTTCTTC; v_gene: TRBV5-4; j_gene: TRBJ2-1; d_gene: .; abundance: few
CDR3aa: CASRRSKGLAGGHHTGELFF; CDR3nt: TGTGCCAGCAGGAGAAGTAAGGGACTAGCGGGAGGGCACCACACCGGGGAGCTGTTTTTT; v_gene: TRBV12-3/TRBV12-4; j_gene: TRBJ2-2; d_gene: TRBD2; abundance: many
CDR3aa: CASSFGGRRYEQYF; CDR3nt: TGCGCCAGCAGCTTTGGCGGGAGGCGATACGAGCAGTACTTC; v_gene: TRBV5-1; j_gene: TRBJ2-7; d_gene: TRBD2; abundance: few
CDR3aa: CAISESGRRNTEAFF; CDR3nt: TGTGCCATCAGTGAGTCGGGGAGGAGAAATACTGAAGCTTTCTTT; v_gene: TRBV10-3; j_gene: TRBJ1-1; d_gene: .; abundance: many
CDR3aa: CATSATTKNIQYF; CDR3nt: TGTGCCACCAGTGCTACGACCAAAAACATTCAGTACTTC; v_gene: TRBV24-1; j_gene: TRBJ2-4; d_gene: .; abundance: many
CDR3aa: CSAAGRGDYGYTF; CDR3nt: TGCAGTGCGGCGGGCAGGGGAGACTATGGCTACACCTTC; v_gene: TRBV20-1; j_gene: TRBJ1-2; d_gene: .; abundance: many
CDR3aa: CAVGGRGATNEKLFF; CDR3nt: TGTGCCGTCGGGGGTCGGGGAGCAACTAATGAAAAACTGTTTTTT; v_gene: TRBV2; j_gene: TRBJ1-4; d_gene: .; abundance: few
CDR3aa: CASSLQQGFTQPQHF; CDR3nt: TGTGCCAGCAGTTTGCAACAGGGGTTCACTCAGCCCCAGCATTTT; v_gene: TRBV12-3/TRBV12-4; j_gene: TRBJ1-5; d_gene: TRBD1; abundance: many
CDR3aa: CASGLFPEQYF; CDR3nt: TGTGCCAGCGGATTATTTCCGGAGCAGTACTTC; v_gene: TRBV27; j_gene: TRBJ2-7; d_gene: .; abundance: few
CDR3aa: CASSADSGSYEQFF; CDR3nt: TGCGCCAGCAGCGCAGATAGCGGGAGCTATGAGCAGTTCTTC; v_gene: TRBV5-1; j_gene: TRBJ2-1; d_gene: TRBD2; abundance: many
CDR3aa: CASRLTGVVYEQYF; CDR3nt: TGTGCCAGCAGATTAACAGGGGTAGTCTACGAGCAGTACTTC; v_gene: TRBV12-3/TRBV12-4; j_gene: TRBJ2-7; d_gene: TRBD1; abundance: many
CDR3aa: CASSLEGVRETQYF; CDR3nt: TGTGCCAGCAGTTTGGAGGGGGTGAGGGAGACCCAGTACTTC; v_gene: TRBV27; j_gene: TRBJ2-5; d_gene: .; abundance: many
CDR3aa: CASSRDRGQEQYF; CDR3nt: TGCGCCAGCAGCCGGGACAGGGGGCAGGAGCAGTACTTC; v_gene: TRBV5-1; j_gene: TRBJ2-7; d_gene: TRBD1; abundance: many
CDR3aa: CASSLLTPDRGHEQYF; CDR3nt: TGCGCCAGCAGCTTGCTAACCCCGGACAGGGGCCACGAGCAGTACTTC; v_gene: TRBV5-1; j_gene: TRBJ2-7; d_gene: TRBD1; abundance: many
CDR3aa: CSARRSGSYNEQFF; CDR3nt: TGCAGTGCCCGCCGTTCGGGCTCCTACAATGAGCAGTTCTTC; v_gene: TRBV20-1; j_gene: TRBJ2-1; d_gene: .; abundance: .
CDR3aa: CAISESRSKGNEQFF; CDR3nt: TGTGCCATCAGTGAGTCTAGGTCGAAAGGCAATGAGCAGTTCTTC; v_gene: TRBV10-3; j_gene: TRBJ2-1; d_gene: .; abundance: many
CDR3aa: CATSPPSQETQYF; CDR3nt: TGTGCCACATCCCCCCCCTCACAAGAGACCCAGTACTTC; v_gene: TRBV5-4; j_gene: TRBJ2-5; d_gene: .; abundance: .
CDR3aa: CASSQDLNQPQHF; CDR3nt: TGTGCCAGCAGCCAAGATCTCAATCAGCCCCAGCATTTT; v_gene: TRBV3-1; j_gene: TRBJ1-5; d_gene: .; abundance: many
CDR3aa: CASSRAGLGEKLFF; CDR3nt: TGCGCCAGCAGCCGGGCGGGGCTGGGTGAAAAACTGTTTTTT; v_gene: TRBV5-1; j_gene: TRBJ1-4; d_gene: .; abundance: many
CDR3aa: CASSQDRFGLEGTQYF; CDR3nt: TGTGCCAGCAGCCAAGATCGGTTCGGACTAGAAGGGACCCAGTACTTC; v_gene: TRBV4-2; j_gene: TRBJ2-5; d_gene: TRBD2; abundance: many
CDR3aa: CSAARQGPPETQYF; CDR3nt: TGCAGCGCCGCGCGACAGGGACCGCCGGAGACCCAGTACTTC; v_gene: TRBV29-1; j_gene: TRBJ2-5; d_gene: TRBD1; abundance: many